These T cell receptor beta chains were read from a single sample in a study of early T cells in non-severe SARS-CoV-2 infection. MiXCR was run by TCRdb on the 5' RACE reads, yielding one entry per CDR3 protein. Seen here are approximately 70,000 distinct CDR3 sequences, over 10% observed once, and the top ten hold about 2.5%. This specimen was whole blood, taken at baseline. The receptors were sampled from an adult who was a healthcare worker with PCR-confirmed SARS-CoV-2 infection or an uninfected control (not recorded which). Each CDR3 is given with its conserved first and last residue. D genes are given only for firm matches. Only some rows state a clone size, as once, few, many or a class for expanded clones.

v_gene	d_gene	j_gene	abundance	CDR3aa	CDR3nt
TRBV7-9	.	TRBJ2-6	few	CASSSPGTPSNSGANVLTF	TGTGCCAGCTCGTCGCCCGGGACGCCTTCAAACTCTGGGGCCAACGTCCTGACTTTC
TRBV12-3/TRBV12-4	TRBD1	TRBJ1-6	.	CASGAGGTPLHF	TGTGCCAGCGGGGCAGGGGGTACACCCCTCCACTTT
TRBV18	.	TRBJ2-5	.	CASSPGQPPETQYF	TGTGCCAGCTCACCAGGACAGCCCCCAGAGACCCAGTACTTC
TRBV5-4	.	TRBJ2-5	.	CASSPGPADRTQYF	TGTGCCAGCAGCCCCGGACCGGCGGATAGGACCCAGTACTTC
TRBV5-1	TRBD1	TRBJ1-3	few	CASSRNLPGTASSGNTIYF	TGCGCCAGCAGCCGGAATTTACCCGGGACAGCGAGCTCTGGAAACACCATATATTTT
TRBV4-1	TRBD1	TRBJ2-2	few	CASSQFGQGTGELFF	TGCGCCAGCAGCCAATTTGGACAGGGAACCGGGGAGCTGTTTTTT
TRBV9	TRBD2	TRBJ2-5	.	CASSATSGGVKTQYF	TGTGCCAGCAGCGCCACTAGCGGGGGGGTGAAGACCCAGTACTTC
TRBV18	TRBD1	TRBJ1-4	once	CASSPQGQGNYATNEKLFF	TGTGCCAGCTCACCACAAGGACAGGGGAACTATGCAACTAATGAAAAACTGTTTTTT
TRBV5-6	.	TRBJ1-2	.	CASSLVTAEANYGYTF	TGTGCCAGCAGCTTGGTTACGGCGGAAGCTAACTATGGCTACACCTTC
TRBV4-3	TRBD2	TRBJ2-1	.	CASSARLAGGRSYNEQFF	TGCGCCAGCAGCGCCCGTCTAGCGGGGGGCCGCTCCTACAATGAGCAGTTCTTC
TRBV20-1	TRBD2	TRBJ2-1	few	CSARVSGGAGYNEQFF	TGCAGTGCTAGAGTTAGCGGGGGGGCCGGTTACAATGAGCAGTTCTTC
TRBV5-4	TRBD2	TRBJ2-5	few	CASSLGLESETQYF	TGTGCCAGCAGCCTAGGACTAGAGTCGGAGACCCAGTACTTC
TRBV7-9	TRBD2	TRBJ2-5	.	CASSSLAGPETQYF	TGTGCCAGCAGCTCCCTAGCGGGCCCGGAGACCCAGTACTTC
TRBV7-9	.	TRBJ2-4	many	CASSFREGGDIQYF	TGTGCCAGCAGCTTTCGAGAGGGTGGGGACATTCAGTACTTC
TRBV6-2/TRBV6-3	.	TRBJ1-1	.	CASSRNPGLNTEAFF	TGTGCCAGCAGTCGAAACCCAGGACTGAACACTGAAGCTTTCTTT
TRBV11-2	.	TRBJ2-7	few	CASSFRAGGDEQYF	TGTGCCAGCAGCTTTCGGGCAGGGGGGGACGAGCAGTACTTC
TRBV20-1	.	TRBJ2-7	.	CSARENRGGSYEQYF	TGCAGTGCTAGAGAAAACAGGGGAGGCTCCTACGAGCAGTACTTC
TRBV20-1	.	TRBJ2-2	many	CSARTRNTGELFF	TGCAGTGCCAGGACACGGAACACCGGGGAGCTGTTTTTT
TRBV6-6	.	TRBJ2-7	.	CASSYSSNYEQYF	TGTGCCAGCAGTTACTCGTCCAATTACGAGCAGTACTTC
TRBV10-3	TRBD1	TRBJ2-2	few	CAINTRQGDTGELFF	TGTGCCATCAACACTCGTCAGGGGGACACCGGGGAGCTGTTTTTT
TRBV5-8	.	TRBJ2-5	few	CASSARPGETQYF	TGTGCCAGCAGCGCCCGCCCCGGAGAGACCCAGTACTTC
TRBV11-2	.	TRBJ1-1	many	CARREGKTGILNTEAFF	TGTGCCAGAAGGGAGGGGAAAACAGGGATCTTGAACACTGAAGCTTTCTTT
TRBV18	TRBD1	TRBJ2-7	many	CASSPTGTGPYEQYF	TGTGCCAGCTCACCAACCGGGACAGGACCCTACGAGCAGTACTTC
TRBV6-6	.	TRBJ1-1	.	CASREANTEAFF	TGTGCCAGCCGCGAGGCGAACACTGAAGCTTTCTTT
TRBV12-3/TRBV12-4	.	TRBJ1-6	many	CASSFGGYNSPLHF	TGTGCCAGCAGTTTCGGGGGCTATAATTCACCCCTCCACTTT
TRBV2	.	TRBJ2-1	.	CASGWREGTLSYNEQFF	TGTGCCAGCGGGTGGCGAGAAGGGACACTTTCCTACAATGAGCAGTTCTTC